This section outlines one T cell receptor beta chain sequence together with its context. The target antigen is unknown. Produced via immunoSEQ multiplex PCR; TCRdb's table is partial and in-frame only. The table lists roughly 2 million clones, approximately 95% of them singletons. The record originates from a study of shared clonotypes between healthy human individuals. Study-wide results and caveats: An effect of sequencing depth on clonotype sharing among donors was expected.

Naive-designated CD8 cells lacked CD45RO, were positively enriched for CCR7, and omitted terminally differentiated effector memory CD45RA+ cells. Nashville, Tennessee was home to all donors, who were Caucasian adults. What was sequenced was naive CD8+ T cells sorted from blood. This sequence was found in a man younger than 30 in good health.

CDR3 loop: CASSVTPGLSYEQYF. DNA for the CDR3: TGTGCCAGCAGCGTAACCCCGGGACTCTCCTACGAGCAGTACTTC. V usage is TRBV9 and J usage is TRBJ2-7; TRBD2 is a possible D gene (6 bases). Germline values: CDR1 SGDLS, CDR2 YYNGEE. This CDR3 has 15 amino acids. V gave up 1 base and J gave up 0 bases, with 11 bases separating them. The variable domain in full, completed from reference TRBV9 and TRBJ2-7, reads DSGVTQTPKHLITATGQRVTLRCSPRSGDLSVYWYQQSLDQGLQFLIQYYNGEERAKGNILERFSAQQFPDLHSELNLSSLELGDSALYFCASSVTPGLSYEQYFGPGTRLTVT.